Each of the 15 T cell receptor beta chains below was sequenced from the same sample in a study of Ad26.COV2.S vaccination and SARS-CoV-2 variants. The treatment here: around 19 received Ad26.COV2.S at low or high dose, single or two shots; roughly 5 received placebo; per-sample allocation not given. On day 63 after the first injection, vaccine and placebo recipients gave samples. TCRdb's copy holds only in-frame clones and misses some; the assay was immunoSEQ multiplex PCR. Among a few hundred thousand clones listed, about 89% were seen once. This sample comprised peripheral blood, obtained in a trial of Ad26.COV2.S vaccine versus placebo. The receptors stem from a person between 18 and 60 years old who received the Ad26.COV2.S COVID-19 vaccine or a placebo.

This clone occurred a few times. The chain joins TRBV6-5 to TRBJ1-5; D ambiguous. This CDR3 spans 14 amino acids. The V and J ends lost 4 bases and 4 bases respectively, with 11 bases between them. CDR1 is MNHEY, CDR2 SVGAGI, per germline. The CDR3 sequence is CASSSRAANQPQHF. Here the CDR3 DNA reads TGTGCCAGCAGTTCTCGGGCAGCGAATCAGCCCCAGCATTTT.

The CDR3 loop is CASSVGQGAYEQYF. The CDR3 coding sequence is TGTGCCAGCAGCGTCGGACAGGGGGCGTACGAGCAGTACTTC. The gene calls are TRBV9 and TRBJ2-7; the match to TRBD1 covers 11 bases. The CDR3 loop spans 14 amino acids. Germline lookup yields CDR1 SGDLS and CDR2 YYNGEE. V lost 2 bases to trimming and J lost 4 bases; unmatched junction nucleotides: 2.

The J gene is TRBJ2-7, the V gene TRBV2; D is possibly TRBD1 (6 bases). Per the germline V gene, CDR1 is SNHLY and CDR2 is FYNNEI. This CDR3 has 14 amino acids. Between the trimmed V and J ends, which lost 10 bases and 6 bases, there was a span of 22 bases. The CDR3 protein is CATRAVQGPGEQYF. In nucleotides, the CDR3 is TGTGCCACCCGGGCCGTACAGGGTCCCGGCGAGCAGTACTTC.

The chain has TRBV19 and TRBJ2-4, with D perhaps matching TRBD1 (6 bases). Germline CDR1 LNHDA, CDR2 SQIVND (reference sequence). The CDR3 is made up of 17 amino acids. V was trimmed by 3 bases and J by 4 bases, leaving 19 bases between them. CDR3 sequence reads: CASSIRSSGHSKNIQYF. CDR3 in DNA: TGTGCCAGTAGTATTCGTTCCTCGGGACACTCAAAAAACATTCAGTACTTC.

J is TRBJ1-5 and V is TRBV7-3; D is ambiguous. Trimming removed 5 bases from V and 0 bases from J, with 8 bases in between. CDR3 length: 14 residues. Germline assignment: CDR1 SGHTA and CDR2 FQGTGA. Here the CDR3 reads CASSIGGSNQPQHF. The CDR3, as DNA: TGTGCCAGCAGCATAGGAGGTAGCAATCAGCCCCAGCATTTT.

This clone was observed a handful of times. The sample has other DNA sequences that encode this CDR3 too. V gene TRBV30 combines with J gene TRBJ2-7; D uncertain. The CDR3 is made up of 11 amino acids. Germline loops: CDR1 GTSNPN, CDR2 SVGIG (reference sequence). Trimming stripped 5 bases from V and 2 bases from J, with 7 bases between. CDR3 DNA sequence: TGTGCCTGGGGTACAGCCTACGAGCAGTACTTC. Translation gives CAWGTAYEQYF.

The chain joins TRBV9 to TRBJ1-3; possibly TRBD1 for D (6 bases). Trimming cost V 4 bases and J 1 base, with 9 bases left between them. The CDR3 runs 14 residues. The germline V gene has CDR1 SGDLS and CDR2 YYNGEE. CDR3 nucleotide sequence: TGTGCCAGCAGCCTAGGGGGGTCTGGAAACACCATATATTTT. Amino acids: CASSLGGSGNTIYF.

The chain joins TRBV6-2 or TRBV6-3 to TRBJ1-1; D is unclear. The ends were cut back, 2 bases at V and 0 bases at J, with 7 bases in the middle. The CDR3 is 14 residues long. Germline assignment: CDR1 MNHEY and CDR2 SVGEGT. The CDR3 DNA reads TGTGCCAGCAGTTACAACGGGATGAACACTGAAGCTTTCTTT. It yields the protein CASSYNGMNTEAFF.

The gene calls are TRBV5-1 and TRBJ2-1; 12 positions agree with TRBD2. Germline V lookup: CDR1 SGHRS, CDR2 YFSETQ. The CDR3 totals 15 residues. Trimming removed 3 bases from V and 8 bases from J; junction bases left unmatched: 6. This chain's CDR3 is CASSSSGGAGDEQFF. For the CDR3, the DNA is TGCGCCAGCAGCTCTAGCGGGGGGGCCGGAGATGAGCAGTTCTTC.

This clone was seen just once. V is TRBV10-3 and J is TRBJ2-3; possibly TRBD1 or TRBD2 for D (7 bases each). The CDR3 consists of 16 residues. Trimming shortened V by 2 bases and J by 4 bases, and 16 bases separated the two germline ends. The germline V gene has CDR1 ENHRY and CDR2 SYGVKD. The CDR3 spells CAISEREGALADTQYF. In DNA, the CDR3 is TGTGCCATCAGTGAGAGGGAGGGGGCGTTGGCAGATACGCAGTATTTT.

The genes are TRBV5-1 and TRBJ1-6; the match to TRBD1 covers 10 bases. The CDR3 is made up of 14 amino acids. Trimming removed 4 bases from V and 9 bases from J; junction bases left unmatched: 4. The V gene's germline CDR1 is SGHRS and CDR2 YFSETQ. Here the CDR3 DNA reads TGCGCCAGCAGCCTGGGACAGGGGCGTTCACCCCTCCACTTT. It is translated as CASSLGQGRSPLHF. Full variable domain (outside the CDR3, taken from reference TRBV5-1 and TRBJ1-6): KAGVTQTPRYLIKTRGQQVTLSCSPISGHRSVSWYQQTPGQGLQFLFEYFSETQRNKGNFPGRFSGRQFSNSRSEMNVSTLELGDSALYLCASSLGQGRSPLHFGNGTRLTVT.

With respect to this clone: The sample has other DNA sequences that encode this CDR3 too. The chain uses TRBV3-1 (or the pseudogene TRBV3-2) and TRBJ2-5; D unclear. Trimming left V 1 base short and J 5 bases short, with 5 bases between. The CDR3 sequence is 12 residues long. Germline assignment: CDR1 LGHDT and CDR2 YNNKEL (reference sequence). The DNA for the CDR3 is TGTGCCAGCAGCCAAGTAGGGGAGACCCAGTACTTC. Its translation: CASSQVGETQYF.

About this clone: Other DNA sequences within the sample encode an identical CDR3. The chain joins TRBV7-2 to TRBJ1-5; D remains ambiguous. V lost 1 base, J lost 1 base, and 5 bases lay in between. Looked up from germline, CDR1 is SGHTA and CDR2 is FQGNSA. The CDR3 totals 14 residues. The CDR3 sequence: CASSLDGSNQPQHF. CDR3 DNA: TGTGCCAGCAGCTTAGATGGAAGCAATCAGCCCCAGCATTTT.

The gene calls are TRBV6-2 or TRBV6-3 and TRBJ1-5; 9 bases agree with TRBD1. The CDR3 is made up of 15 amino acids. CDR1 is MNHEY and CDR2 is SVGEGT in the germline V gene. Trimming cost V 5 bases and J 10 bases; bases outside gene matches: 12. The CDR3 DNA follows: TGTGCCAGCAGTCGAGACAGGGGGAGTTTCAGCCCCCAGCATTTT. It encodes CASSRDRGSFSPQHF.

The genes are TRBV20-1 and TRBJ2-1, with D unresolved. Germline CDR1 is DFQATT and CDR2 is SNEGSKA (reference sequence). The CDR3 is 15 residues long. Trimming took 3 bases from V and 0 from J, leaving 12 bases between them. The CDR3 loop is CSASSQPSSYNEQFF. The CDR3 DNA sequence: TGCAGTGCTAGTAGTCAGCCAAGCTCCTACAATGAGCAGTTCTTC.